The clone carrying this T cell receptor (beta chain) was found many times. Its target is unknown. TCRdb analysed the reads with MiXCR anew, one entry per CDR3 protein. The sample has 86,000 or so distinct CDR3 sequences; roughly a quarter are singletons. The entry originates in a study of T cell repertoires in cytomegalovirus infection. Study at large: Epitope selection comprised recently identified HLA-C-restricted CMV epitopes and well-studied HLA-B-restricted CMV epitopes. An indication of both CMV infection and matching HLA type came from public TCR beta signatures.

Study outcomes and limitations: Dominating the ex vivo response were HLA-C-restricted CMV-specific TCR beta clonotypes.

The CDR3 spans 15 residues. Trimming pared 3 bases from V and 0 bases from J, leaving 10 bases between. The sequencing used CD8+ T cells from cultured PBMCs, collected from culture after CMV antigen stimulation. The sequence came from a human donor in good health (CMV status not recorded). Some clones in this sample may be carry-over from other donors' samples. The chain carries TRBV12-3 or TRBV12-4 and TRBJ2-3; D unresolved. CDR3 region: CASSLGGVSTDTQYF. Written as DNA, the CDR3 is TGTGCCAGCAGTTTGGGTGGAGTTAGCACAGATACGCAGTATTTT.